In its sample, the clone carrying this TCR beta chain was seen many times. The sample belongs to a study of T cells in Graves' hyperthyroidism and ophthalmopathy. Regions amplified from RNA transcripts were the TCR beta CDR3 regions. The HTBI primer set was used in a first-round RT-PCR of the TCR CDR3. MiXCR was run by TCRdb on the multiplex PCR reads, yielding one entry per CDR3 protein. Counted here are about 350,000 distinct CDR3 sequences, approximately 14% occurring once; the ten biggest clones make up 30% to 40%. PBMCs were sourced from more than 9 ml fresh peripheral blood. The TCR sequence derives from a woman aged 40 to 55 with Graves' ophthalmopathy. The source material was blood.

The CDR3 DNA sequence: TGTGCCAGCAGCCCCGGGACTTATCAAGAGACCCAGTACTTC. It yields the protein CASSPGTYQETQYF. V is TRBV7-9 and J is TRBJ2-5; a possible D gene is TRBD2 (6 bases). V lost 5 bases, J lost 2 bases, and 12 bases lay in between. The CDR3 length is 14 residues. CDR1 is SEHNR, CDR2 FQNEAQ, per germline (reference sequence).